These T cell receptor beta chains were read from a single sample in a study of CD8+ T cells in alopecia areata. Profiled with immunoSEQ multiplex PCR; TCRdb holds only in-frame clones, not every one. Among 150,000 to 200,000 clones listed, roughly 60% were seen once. The sequences come from CD4+ T cells sorted from blood, collected at week 0. The receptors here all came from a human donor with alopecia areata. The CDR3 runs from the conserved cysteine through the conserved F or W. D genes are given only for firm matches. Not all rows give a size; the values are once, few, many and, for expanded clones, a class.

V gene	clone size	D gene	J gene	CDR3 DNA	CDR3 protein
TRBV9	-	-	TRBJ1-2	TGTGCCAGCAGCGTAGTATCAGGGGTATCCTATGGCTACACCTTC	CASSVVSGVSYGYTF
TRBV7-9	-	-	TRBJ1-2	TGTGCCAGCAGCTTATTGAGAGGGGGTGGCTATGGCTACACCTTC	CASSLLRGGGYGYTF
TRBV4-1	few	-	TRBJ2-3	TGCGCCAGCAGCCTTCTACCGGCGGGAACTAGCACAGATACGCAGTATTTT	CASSLLPAGTSTDTQYF
TRBV7-8	-	-	TRBJ2-3	TGTGCCAGCAGCTTACTCACAGATACGCAGTATTTT	CASSLLTDTQYF
TRBV29-1	-	-	TRBJ1-1	TGCAGCGTTGAGCGACAGCTGAACACTGAAGCTTTCTTT	CSVERQLNTEAFF
TRBV30	few	-	TRBJ2-2	TGTGCCTGGAGTGTGAGGGCTACCGGGGAGCTGTTTTTT	CAWSVRATGELFF
TRBV10-3	-	-	TRBJ1-6	TGTGCCATCAGGGAGTTTGATAATTCACCCCTCCACTTT	CAIREFDNSPLHF
TRBV5-1	-	-	TRBJ1-6	TGCGCCAGCAGCTTGGGAGAACCCGGTTCACCCCTCCACTTT	CASSLGEPGSPLHF
TRBV30	-	-	TRBJ1-5	TGTGCCTGGAGTCAGGGGCTCAACAATCAGCCCCAGCATTTT	CAWSQGLNNQPQHF
TRBV7-2	-	-	TRBJ2-4	TGTGCCAGCAGATATAGGGGATTGGGCATTCAGTACTTC	CASRYRGLGIQYF
TRBV10-3	few	-	TRBJ1-1	TGTGCCATCAGATGGACGGAGAACACTGAAGCTTTCTTT	CAIRWTENTEAFF
TRBV11-2	-	-	TRBJ1-2	TGTGCCAGCAGCTTACAGGGCAGCGCTGGCTACACCTTC	CASSLQGSAGYTF
TRBV29-1	few	-	TRBJ1-1	TGCAGCGTTGTAATACGGTTGAACACTGAAGCTTTCTTT	CSVVIRLNTEAFF
TRBV19	few	-	TRBJ1-2	TGTGCCAGTAACCCAACAGGGTATGGATCTGGCTACACCTTC	CASNPTGYGSGYTF
TRBV11-2	-	TRBD1	TRBJ1-2	TGTGCCAGCAGCTTAGCACAGGGGGCAGAGGGCTACACCTTC	CASSLAQGAEGYTF
TRBV6-6	-	-	TRBJ2-3	TGTGCCAGCATTGGAACGGCAAGTCGGGATACGCAGTATTTT	CASIGTASRDTQYF
TRBV5-1	-	-	TRBJ1-5	TGCGCCAGCAGTGAGGGAAGAGGAGGAGGCAATCAGCCCCAGCATTTT	CASSEGRGGGNQPQHF
TRBV14	-	-	TRBJ2-7	TGTGCCAGCAGCCGGACCGATAGATACGAGCAGTACTTC	CASSRTDRYEQYF
TRBV30	-	-	TRBJ2-4	TGTGCCTGGAGTGTAGGGGCTTTGTCCAAAAACATTCAGTACTTC	CAWSVGALSKNIQYF
TRBV29-1	-	TRBD2	TRBJ2-7	TGCAGCGTTTACAAAACTAGCGGGGGCTCCTACGAGCAGTACTTC	CSVYKTSGGSYEQYF
TRBV27	few	TRBD1	TRBJ2-3	TGTGCCAGCAGTTTGGCGGGACAGGGAACAGATACGCAGTATTTT	CASSLAGQGTDTQYF
TRBV18	-	-	TRBJ1-6	TGTGCCAGCTCCTCCTCGGAAGGGAGGAATTCACCCCTCCACTTT	CASSSSEGRNSPLHF
TRBV25-1	few	-	TRBJ2-5	TGTGCCAGCAGTGAAGTCCACCGTGGCAAAAAAGAGACCCAGTACTTC	CASSEVHRGKKETQYF
TRBV25-1	-	-	TRBJ1-1	TGTGCCAGCATGGGTCTGAACACTGAAGCTTTCTTT	CASMGLNTEAFF
TRBV7-2	-	TRBD2	TRBJ2-1	TGTGCCAGCAGTACCGGTTGGCGGGGGTTTGAGCAGTTCTTC	CASSTGWRGFEQFF
TRBV6-5	-	-	TRBJ2-2	TGTGCCAGCAAAAGTGAGGGCGCAACCGGGGAGCTGTTTTTT	CASKSEGATGELFF
TRBV20-1	-	-	TRBJ1-2	TGCAGTGCCACGGACGGGGACGGCTACACCTTC	CSATDGDGYTF
TRBV29-1	-	-	TRBJ1-1	TGCAGCGTTGGGACACCCATGAACACTGAAGCTTTCTTT	CSVGTPMNTEAFF
TRBV19	few	TRBD1	TRBJ1-2	TGTGCCAGTAGTACCCCGGGACAGGGGTTCTATGGCTACACCTTC	CASSTPGQGFYGYTF
TRBV4-1	-	TRBD1	TRBJ1-2	TGCGCCAGCAGCCTGGTTGCTGAAGGGGGCGCAGTAGGTGGCTACACCTTC	CASSLVAEGGAVGGYTF
TRBV30	-	-	TRBJ2-4	TGTGCCTGGAGTGTAGGACTCATGGGCTTGTTGGACATTCAGTACTTC	CAWSVGLMGLLDIQYF
TRBV30	-	-	TRBJ1-5	TGTGCCTGGGGCGCAGGGATAGATCAGCCCCAGCATTTT	CAWGAGIDQPQHF
TRBV7-4	-	-	TRBJ2-7	TGTGCTCCCGCAGGGGTCTCCTACGAGCAGTACTTC	CAPAGVSYEQYF